Listed below are T cell receptor beta chains from one sample, sequenced in a study of T cell repertoires in cytomegalovirus infection. Each CDR3 protein gets one entry after TCRdb re-called the reads with MiXCR. The data hold roughly 800,000 distinct CDR3 sequences, with roughly 29% observed a single time. Antigens for these TCRs are unknown. Sequences were derived from cultured CD8+ T cells from PBMCs, sampled from culture after CMV antigen stimulation. These TCRs come from a human donor in good health (CMV status not recorded). Some clones in this sample may be carry-over from other donors' samples. Each CDR3 is given with its conserved first and last residue. Fields, in order: J gene, clone size, V gene, D gene, CDR3 DNA, CDR3 protein. The D gene is left open where the match is weak. Clone size is stated in some rows and not others, as once, few, many or a class when expanded.

J: TRBJ2-1
size: -
V: TRBV19
D: -
DNA: TGTGCCAGTAGCCCGGGAAGTGGGGGGTTTTACAATGAGCAGTTCTTC
CDR3: CASSPGSGGFYNEQFF

J: TRBJ1-1
size: many
V: TRBV7-6
D: -
DNA: TGTGCCAGCAGCTTACGTAAGGGGACCAGCCAGAACACTGAAGCTTTCTTT
CDR3: CASSLRKGTSQNTEAFF

J: TRBJ1-1
size: few
V: TRBV19
D: -
DNA: TGTGCCAGTCGACAGGCGGTGAACACTGAAGCTTTCTTT
CDR3: CASRQAVNTEAFF

J: TRBJ1-1
size: many
V: TRBV7-8
D: -
DNA: TGTGCCAGCAGCCCGAGGTACATGGGGTCCACTGAAGCTTTCTTT
CDR3: CASSPRYMGSTEAFF

J: TRBJ2-4
size: -
V: TRBV20-1
D: -
DNA: TGCAGTGCTAGAGATAAACGCGGGATAGCCAAAAACATTCAGTACTTC
CDR3: CSARDKRGIAKNIQYF

J: TRBJ1-1
size: once
V: TRBV3-1
D: -
DNA: TGTGCCAGCAGCCCTTTGCCGGGGATGGACACTGAAGCTTTCTTT
CDR3: CASSPLPGMDTEAFF

J: TRBJ2-4
size: -
V: TRBV7-9
D: TRBD1
DNA: TGTGCCAGCAGCTCACCTGGGGACAGCTCTCTAGCCAAAAACATTCAGTACTTC
CDR3: CASSSPGDSSLAKNIQYF

J: TRBJ2-3
size: -
V: TRBV4-1
D: -
DNA: TGCGCCAGCAGCCAAGCCGGGACCCCGGCCGACACAGATACGCAGTATTTT
CDR3: CASSQAGTPADTDTQYF

J: TRBJ2-5
size: few
V: TRBV7-2
D: -
DNA: TGTGCCAGTCAGGGGCCCAGCGGTCAAGAGACCCAGTACTTC
CDR3: CASQGPSGQETQYF

J: TRBJ2-7
size: once
V: TRBV5-4
D: -
DNA: TGTGCCAGCAGCGACCCCGGAAGTGGCATCGAGCAGTACTTC
CDR3: CASSDPGSGIEQYF

J: TRBJ2-1
size: few
V: TRBV19
D: -
DNA: TGTGCCAGTTCGACGGGGCCTCACAATGAGCAGTTCTTC
CDR3: CASSTGPHNEQFF

J: TRBJ1-1
size: few
V: TRBV4-1
D: -
DNA: TGCGCCAGCAGCCAGCCAGGGGAGACTGAAGCTTTCTTT
CDR3: CASSQPGETEAFF

J: TRBJ1-2
size: few
V: TRBV6-1
D: -
DNA: TGTGCCAGCAGTGGTGCGGTCTATGGCTACACCTTC
CDR3: CASSGAVYGYTF

J: TRBJ2-3
size: once
V: TRBV24-1
D: TRBD2
DNA: TGTGCCACCAGTGAGGGACTATCGCTCACAGATACGCAGTATTTT
CDR3: CATSEGLSLTDTQYF

J: TRBJ1-1
size: -
V: TRBV2
D: -
DNA: TGTGCCAGCAGTGAATCCGGCTCCTTGGGTGAAGCTTTCTTT
CDR3: CASSESGSLGEAFF

J: TRBJ2-3
size: -
V: TRBV7-9
D: -
DNA: TGTGCCAGCGGATCCACCATTCCAGCCACAGATACGCAGTATTTT
CDR3: CASGSTIPATDTQYF

J: TRBJ2-1
size: -
V: TRBV12-3/TRBV12-4
D: -
DNA: TGTGCCAGCAGTTTCACGCAGGGTGATGGTGAGCAGTTCTTC
CDR3: CASSFTQGDGEQFF

J: TRBJ2-5
size: -
V: TRBV6-6
D: -
DNA: TGTGCCAGCAGTTACGGGCGGACCGTAGAGACCCAGTACTTC
CDR3: CASSYGRTVETQYF

J: TRBJ2-7
size: -
V: TRBV2
D: TRBD1
DNA: TGTGCCAGCAGTGAAATCCGCCGACAGGGGTACGAGCAGTACTTC
CDR3: CASSEIRRQGYEQYF

J: TRBJ2-5
size: -
V: TRBV2
D: -
DNA: TGTGCCAGCAGTGAAGCGGGAAGGAGCCAAGAGACCCAGTACTTC
CDR3: CASSEAGRSQETQYF

J: TRBJ2-7
size: -
V: TRBV5-8
D: TRBD1
DNA: TGTGCCAGCAGCCCCCAAGGGACAGGGACTACCTACGAGCAGTACTTC
CDR3: CASSPQGTGTTYEQYF

J: TRBJ1-4
size: many
V: TRBV7-2
D: TRBD1
DNA: TGTGCCAGCAGCCCCCTCTGGGACAGTGAGGATCTTAATGAAAAACTGTTTTTT
CDR3: CASSPLWDSEDLNEKLFF

J: TRBJ1-2
size: few
V: TRBV12-3/TRBV12-4
D: TRBD1
DNA: TGTGCCAGCAGTTCACAGGGGAGCGGCTACACCTTC
CDR3: CASSSQGSGYTF

J: TRBJ2-5
size: many
V: TRBV4-1
D: -
DNA: TGCGCCAGCAGCCAAAACCTTAGGGGGATTGAGACCCAGTACTTC
CDR3: CASSQNLRGIETQYF

J: TRBJ2-1
size: few
V: TRBV6-6
D: TRBD2
DNA: TGTGCCAGCAGTTATAGCCCTAGCGGGGGTAGTGAGCAGTTCTTC
CDR3: CASSYSPSGGSEQFF

J: TRBJ1-2
size: many
V: TRBV12-3/TRBV12-4
D: TRBD1
DNA: TGTGCCACCCTGGAAGGGGGCATGTATGGCTACACCTTC
CDR3: CATLEGGMYGYTF

J: TRBJ1-2
size: -
V: TRBV12-3/TRBV12-4
D: TRBD1
DNA: TGTGCCAGCAGTTCGTGGGACAGTGGTGCCTATGGCTACACCTTC
CDR3: CASSSWDSGAYGYTF

J: TRBJ1-1
size: many
V: TRBV27
D: -
DNA: TGTGCCAGCAGTTTAAGGGGCAGGGGGAACACTGAAGCTTTCTTT
CDR3: CASSLRGRGNTEAFF

J: TRBJ2-7
size: few
V: TRBV2
D: TRBD1
DNA: TGTGCCACCGTAGAAGGGACAGGGAGTGCCTACGAGCAGTACTTC
CDR3: CATVEGTGSAYEQYF

J: TRBJ1-5
size: -
V: TRBV27
D: -
DNA: TGTGCCAGCAGCAAGCCGCATCAGCCCCAGCATTTT
CDR3: CASSKPHQPQHF

J: TRBJ1-6
size: few
V: TRBV7-8
D: -
DNA: TGTGCCAGCAGCTTAGCCGAGGACTGGCCCTATAATTCACCCCTCCACTTT
CDR3: CASSLAEDWPYNSPLHF

J: TRBJ2-5
size: -
V: TRBV15
D: TRBD1
DNA: TGTGCCACCAGCCGGGACAGAGAGGAGACCCAGTACTTC
CDR3: CATSRDREETQYF

J: TRBJ1-2
size: few
V: TRBV6-2/TRBV6-3
D: -
DNA: TGTGCCGTATCCACGGAGGGACGGTACACCTTC
CDR3: CAVSTEGRYTF

J: TRBJ1-2
size: -
V: TRBV7-6
D: TRBD1
DNA: TGTGCCAGCAGCCCCACAGGGGGAGGTGGCTACACCTTC
CDR3: CASSPTGGGGYTF

J: TRBJ1-2
size: -
V: TRBV7-9
D: -
DNA: TGTGCCAGCAGCTTTACCCTCGACAGGCGATTGAAGGGCTACACCTTC
CDR3: CASSFTLDRRLKGYTF

J: TRBJ2-7
size: -
V: TRBV7-9
D: TRBD1
DNA: TGTGCCAGCAGCTTACAAGACAGGGGGAACGAGCAGTACTTC
CDR3: CASSLQDRGNEQYF

J: TRBJ2-3
size: -
V: TRBV4-3
D: -
DNA: TGCGCCAGCAGCCAAGATGTCTTGGGCAGGGCCGGCACAGATACGCAGTATTTT
CDR3: CASSQDVLGRAGTDTQYF

J: TRBJ1-1
size: few
V: TRBV12-3/TRBV12-4
D: TRBD1
DNA: TGTGCCAGCAGTCCGGGACAGGTAACCACTGAAGCTTTCTTT
CDR3: CASSPGQVTTEAFF

J: TRBJ1-6
size: few
V: TRBV7-6
D: -
DNA: TGTGCTAGCAGCCAAGGGACCTTTAATTCACCCCTCCACTTT
CDR3: CASSQGTFNSPLHF

J: TRBJ1-5
size: few
V: TRBV6-1
D: -
DNA: TGTGCCAGCAGCGAATGGGACTACGGCAATCAGCCCCAGCATTTT
CDR3: CASSEWDYGNQPQHF

J: TRBJ1-2
size: -
V: TRBV9
D: -
DNA: TGTGCCAGCAGCGAAACCTCGGGCGGCGGCTACACCTTC
CDR3: CASSETSGGGYTF

J: TRBJ1-2
size: many
V: TRBV7-9
D: -
DNA: TGTGCCAGCAGCCTAACTACTAACTATGGCTACACCTTC
CDR3: CASSLTTNYGYTF

J: TRBJ2-4
size: few
V: TRBV20-1
D: -
DNA: TGCAGTGCTCCACCGCAGGGGGGAGGGGGAAACATTCAGTACTTC
CDR3: CSAPPQGGGGNIQYF

J: TRBJ1-6
size: -
V: TRBV6-5
D: -
DNA: TGTGCCAGCAGTTACCAGGATGTTAAGTCACCCCTCCACTTT
CDR3: CASSYQDVKSPLHF

J: TRBJ1-2
size: -
V: TRBV6-2/TRBV6-3
D: -
DNA: TGTGCCAGCAGTTACCCAACAACGGACAAGTCCTATGGCTACACCTTC
CDR3: CASSYPTTDKSYGYTF

J: TRBJ2-7
size: -
V: TRBV7-8
D: TRBD2
DNA: TGTGCCAGCAGCCCGTCCGGGACTAGCGGGGGGTACGAGCAGTACTTC
CDR3: CASSPSGTSGGYEQYF

J: TRBJ1-5
size: few
V: TRBV6-1
D: -
DNA: TGTGCCAGCAGTGAAGCGCTTGGGGGTCAGCCCCAGCATTTT
CDR3: CASSEALGGQPQHF

J: TRBJ2-6
size: -
V: TRBV19
D: -
DNA: TGTGCCAGTAGCAAGAACTCTGGGGCCAACGTCCTGACTTTC
CDR3: CASSKNSGANVLTF

J: TRBJ1-6
size: many
V: TRBV7-2
D: -
DNA: TGTGCCAGCAGCTTTGTGGACAGCAATAATTCACCCCTCCACTTT
CDR3: CASSFVDSNNSPLHF

J: TRBJ2-1
size: -
V: TRBV25-1
D: -
DNA: TGTGCCAGCAGTGAATATATTCAAAGCGGGCGCTCCTACAATGAGCAGTTCTTC
CDR3: CASSEYIQSGRSYNEQFF

J: TRBJ2-1
size: once
V: TRBV2
D: TRBD1
DNA: TGTGCCAGCAGCGACAGGGACTACAATGAGCAGTTCTTC
CDR3: CASSDRDYNEQFF

J: TRBJ1-2
size: -
V: TRBV7-9
D: -
DNA: TGTGCCAGCAGCTCAATCCTCGGGGAAGTGGGGGCTAAGGACTATGGCTACACCTTC
CDR3: CASSSILGEVGAKDYGYTF

J: TRBJ2-2
size: -
V: TRBV4-3
D: TRBD2
DNA: TGCGCCAGCAGCCAAGATCAGGTCCAGGGAGGGAGCACCGGGGAGCTGTTTTTT
CDR3: CASSQDQVQGGSTGELFF

J: TRBJ1-1
size: many
V: TRBV7-2
D: -
DNA: TGTGCCAGCAGCCCGCCCTCTGAAGCTTTCTTT
CDR3: CASSPPSEAFF

J: TRBJ2-5
size: many
V: TRBV7-9
D: TRBD2
DNA: TGTGCCAGCAGCTTATCGGGGGGGCAAGAGACCCAGTACTTC
CDR3: CASSLSGGQETQYF